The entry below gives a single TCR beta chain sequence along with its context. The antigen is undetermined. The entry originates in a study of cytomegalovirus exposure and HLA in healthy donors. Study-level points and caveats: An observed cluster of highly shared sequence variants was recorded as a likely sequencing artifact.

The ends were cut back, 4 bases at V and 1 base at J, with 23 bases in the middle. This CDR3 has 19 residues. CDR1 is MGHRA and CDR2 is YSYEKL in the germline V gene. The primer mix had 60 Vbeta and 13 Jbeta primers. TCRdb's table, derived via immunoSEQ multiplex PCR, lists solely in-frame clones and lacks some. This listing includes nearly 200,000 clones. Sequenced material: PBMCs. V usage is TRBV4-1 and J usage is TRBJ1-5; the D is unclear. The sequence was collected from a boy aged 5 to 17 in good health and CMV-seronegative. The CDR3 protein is CASSLGRTGGNESNQPQHF. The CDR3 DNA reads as TGCGCCAGCAGCCTCGGCCGGACCGGAGGTAACGAAAGCAATCAGCCCCAGCATTTT.